This is a list of T cell receptor beta chains from one sample in a study of control samples from healthy donors and cancer patients. Sequencing used immunoSEQ multiplex PCR; TCRdb keeps in-frame clones, though not all of them. The table lists tens of thousands of clones, approximately 91% of them singletons. The sequenced sample was blood. These receptors all come from a man aged 45 to 65 in good health. CDR3s include the opening cysteine and the closing phenylalanine or tryptophan. D genes are given only for firm matches. The size entry is marked missing in some rows and otherwise reads once, few, many or a size class.

V	size	D	J	DNA	CDR3
TRBV7-6	-	-	TRBJ1-2	TGTGCCAGCAGCGATCTGACAGCAGACTATGGCTACACCTTC	CASSDLTADYGYTF
TRBV7-2	-	TRBD1	TRBJ1-1	TGTGCCAGCAGGCCCGCAGGGGGCAACACTGAAGCTTTCTTT	CASRPAGGNTEAFF
TRBV20-1	-	-	TRBJ2-5	TGCAGTGCACGAGCGAAAGAGACCCAGTACTTC	CSARAKETQYF
TRBV18	-	-	TRBJ2-7	TGTGCCAGCTCACCCTCCCGGGAAACGGAGCAGTACTTC	CASSPSRETEQYF
TRBV6-6	-	-	TRBJ2-5	TGTGCCAGCAGAGGCCCCTCAGGGGGGGAGACCCAGTACTTC	CASRGPSGGETQYF
TRBV2	-	TRBD1	TRBJ1-6	TGTGCCAGCAGCCCTTACGGGGACAGCAAATTCACCCTCCACTTT	CASSPYGDSKFTLHF
TRBV6-5	-	-	TRBJ1-5	TGTGCCAGCAGATATCCGGCTTCCAATCAGCCCCAGCATTTT	CASRYPASNQPQHF
TRBV5-4	-	TRBD2	TRBJ2-3	TGTGCCAGCAGCTTTAATCGGGGGGGGAGCACAGATACGCAGTATTTT	CASSFNRGGSTDTQYF
TRBV7-8	-	-	TRBJ2-1	TGTGCCAGCAGCCCGCCGAGTTTGCGGGGGCTCTCCTACAATGAGCAGTTCTTC	CASSPPSLRGLSYNEQFF
TRBV6-2/TRBV6-3	-	-	TRBJ1-5	TGTGCCAGCAGTTACGGGCAGGTTAGCAATCAGCCCCAGCATTTT	CASSYGQVSNQPQHF
TRBV14	-	-	TRBJ2-2	TGTGCCAGCAGCCAAGACGGGATCGGGGAGCTGTTTTTT	CASSQDGIGELFF
TRBV9	-	-	TRBJ2-5	TGTGCCAGCAGCCCACTGGGTACGGGGGAGACCCAGTACTTC	CASSPLGTGETQYF
TRBV7-9	-	-	TRBJ2-7	TGTGCCAGCAGCTTAGGGGGTCTCGGCTACGAGCAGTACTTC	CASSLGGLGYEQYF
TRBV29-1	-	-	TRBJ2-1	TGCAGCGTTGGGCCGGATACCTACAATGAGCAGTTCTTC	CSVGPDTYNEQFF
TRBV6-5	-	TRBD2	TRBJ2-1	TGTGCCAGCGACCTCGGGACTAGCGGGGCCAATGAGCAGTTCTTC	CASDLGTSGANEQFF
TRBV5-1	-	-	TRBJ1-6	TGCGCCAGCAGACCGGACGGAGGGGGGTACAATTCACCCCTCCACTTT	CASRPDGGGYNSPLHF
TRBV21-1	-	-	TRBJ1-2	TGTGCCAGCAGCAAAGAGTTGGGGCACAGACAATGTTATGGCTACACCTTC	CASSKELGHRQCYGYTF
TRBV7-9	-	-	TRBJ1-1	TGTGCCAGCAGCCAGGACAGCATGAACACTGAAGCTTTCTTT	CASSQDSMNTEAFF
TRBV6-4	-	TRBD2	TRBJ2-5	TGTGCCAGCAGTGACTCCGGGCGGGGGGGCGGGGAGACCCAGTACTTC	CASSDSGRGGGETQYF
TRBV6-5	-	-	TRBJ1-1	TGTGCCAGCACCCCAGACATGAACACTGAAGCTTTCTTT	CASTPDMNTEAFF
TRBV6-5	-	-	TRBJ1-5	TGTGCCAGCAGTTCCCTTAATCAGCCCCAGCATTTT	CASSSLNQPQHF
TRBV7-9	-	-	TRBJ1-1	TGTGCCAGCAGTCCGTCCGCAGGATTCCTGGGCTTT	CASSPSAGFLGF
TRBV5-8	once	-	TRBJ1-1	TGTGCCAGCAGCCTAAGACGTTTTGAAGCTTTCTTT	CASSLRRFEAFF
TRBV3-1/TRBV3-2	-	-	TRBJ2-4	TGTGCCAGCAGCCAGAGAGGTGTAGCCAAAAACATTCAGTACTTC	CASSQRGVAKNIQYF
TRBV28	once	-	TRBJ1-4	TGTGCCAGCAGTGCGGGGGGCTCTAATGAAAAACTGTTTTTT	CASSAGGSNEKLFF